This TCR beta chain was sequenced during a study of blood T cell repertoires in COVID-19. Only in-frame clones appear in the TCRdb table, and some are missing; sequencing was by immunoSEQ multiplex PCR. Of 150,000 or so clones in the sample, approximately 80% were seen once. Trimming stripped 0 bases from V and 0 bases from J, with 6 bases between. Germline V gene lookup returns CDR1 SGDLS and CDR2 YYNGEE. CDR3 length: 14 residues. This rearrangement joins TRBV9 to TRBJ1-1, with no clear D. This receptor was taken from a woman in her sixties or seventies who had recovered from COVID-19. The material sequenced was PBMCs or T cells enriched from blood (not recorded which). This CDR3 is CASSVAGVNTEAFF. CDR3 bases: TGTGCCAGCAGCGTAGCAGGCGTGAACACTGAAGCTTTCTTT.